Listed here are 6 T cell receptor beta chains from one sample, sequenced in a study of blood T cell repertoires in COVID-19. The repertoire was sequenced with immunoSEQ multiplex PCR; TCRdb's copy has only in-frame clones and lacks some. The table has tens of thousands of clones, roughly 85% seen once. The specimen sequenced was peripheral blood. Receptors were obtained from a man older than 75 with acute or convalescent COVID-19.

This clone showed up just a few times. The chain employs TRBV5-1 and TRBJ1-2; D unclear. CDR3 size: 15 residues. CDR1 and CDR2 (germline): SGHRS, YFSETQ. Trimming took 0 bases from V and 0 from J, leaving 9 bases between them. Here the CDR3 reads CASSLDRVTNYGYTF. CDR3 nucleotides: TGCGCCAGCAGCTTGGACCGGGTCACTAACTATGGCTACACCTTC.

This sequence joins TRBV3-1 (or the pseudogene TRBV3-2) and TRBJ1-5; the D is unclear. The germline V and J ends were trimmed by 0 bases and 3 bases, with 9 bases remaining between them. CDR3 size: 15 residues. CDR1 and CDR2 from the germline V gene are LGHDT and YNNKEL (reference sequence). The CDR3 coding sequence is TGTGCCAGCAGCCAAGAAACCGACTCCAATCAGCCCCAGCATTTT. The encoded protein is CASSQETDSNQPQHF.

The chain links TRBV27 to TRBJ1-1, with D perhaps TRBD1 (5 bases). The CDR3 has 14 amino acids. CDR1 and CDR2 from the germline V gene are MNHEY and SMNVEV (reference sequence). The V end was cut by 3 bases, the J end by 4 bases, with 12 bases between. The CDR3 reads CASSFGGAGTEAFF. The CDR3 nucleotides are TGTGCCAGCAGTTTTGGAGGGGCTGGCACTGAAGCTTTCTTT.

This chain connects TRBV7-8 to TRBJ2-1; 9 positions match TRBD2. The CDR3 has 15 residues. The V gene end was trimmed by 6 bases and the J gene end by 6 bases; junction bases not matched to a gene: 9. CDR1 and CDR2 from the germline V gene are SGHVS and FQNEAQ. The CDR3 protein is CASRARTSVFNEQFF. CDR3 in DNA: TGTGCCAGCAGGGCCCGGACTAGCGTTTTCAATGAGCAGTTCTTC. The full variable domain, in which reference TRBV7-8 and TRBJ2-1 provide the parts outside the CDR3, is GAGVSQSPRYKVAKRGQDVALRCDPISGHVSLFWYQQALGQGPEFLTYFQNEAQLDKSGLPSDRFFAERPEGSVSTLKIQRTQQEDSAVYLCASRARTSVFNEQFFGPGTRLTVL.

The chain joins TRBV27 to TRBJ2-3; D possibly corresponds to TRBD2 (6 bases). V was trimmed by 9 bases and J by 0 bases, leaving 16 bases between them. The CDR3 totals 15 residues. CDR1 and CDR2 from the germline V gene are MNHEY and SMNVEV (reference sequence). The CDR3 DNA sequence: TGTGCCAGTGCGACGGGACTTAGTAGCACAGATACGCAGTATTTT. Protein product: CASATGLSSTDTQYF.

V is TRBV7-5 and J is TRBJ1-5; the table's D gene call, TRBD1, was not cross checked with the DNA. TRBV7-5 is designated a pseudogene. The CDR3 consists of 15 residues. The CDR3 spells CVRSNRDRVYQPQHF. DNA of the CDR3: TGTGTCAGAAGTAACCGGGACAGGGTTTATCAGCCCCAGCATTTT.